This TCR beta chain was identified in a study of blood T cell repertoires in COVID-19. Study-wide context: The United States, Italy and Spain supplied acute and convalescent COVID-19 samples.

TCRdb keeps only in-frame clones here, not all; method: immunoSEQ multiplex PCR. The sample lists about 74,000 clones; 70% to 90% were seen once. The sample comprised peripheral blood. The sequence derives from a woman older than 75 with acute or convalescent COVID-19.

CDR3 bases: TGCGCCAGCAGCTTGGGAGTTAGCCGCTGGGCCGGGGAGCTGTTTTTT. Translation gives CASSLGVSRWAGELFF. The V and J genes are TRBV5-1 and TRBJ2-2; D ambiguous. Trimming stripped 0 bases from V and 6 bases from J, with 15 bases between. Germline V gene sequence: CDR1 SGHRS, CDR2 YFSETQ. The CDR3 has 16 amino acids.